This T cell receptor beta chain was sequenced during a study of blood T cell repertoires in COVID-19. Sequenced by immunoSEQ multiplex PCR; TCRdb stores in-frame clones only, minus some. The sample records about 160,000 clones, under 80% being singletons. This clone has just one count. With 1 base removed from V and 0 bases from J, the gap between germline ends came to 9 bases. This CDR3 spans 16 amino acids. Germline CDR1 KGHDR, CDR2 SFDVKD. This TCR was sampled from a man in his 70s with acute or convalescent COVID-19. Material: peripheral blood. The chain joins TRBV24-1 to TRBJ2-1; D perhaps matches TRBD2 (5 bases). CDR3: CATSDFRESSYNEQFF. In nucleotides, the CDR3 is TGTGCCACCAGTGATTTTAGGGAGAGCTCCTACAATGAGCAGTTCTTC.